This T cell receptor beta chain appears in the sequencing data of a study of OX40 agonist ivuxolimab in advanced cancers. Study at large: Administration of intravenous ivuxolimab to patients occurred every 2 weeks at 0.01 to 10 mg/kg.

Findings and caveats of the study: What antigens the expanded peripheral T cells recognized was never established.

Assay used: immunoSEQ multiplex PCR; TCRdb lists only in-frame clones, some missing. The sample has 75,000 to 100,000 clones, under 95% seen once; the top ten hold approximately 0.81%. Of note for this clone: As yet, its antigen is unknown.

V was pared by 0 bases and J by 0 bases, with 20 bases between. Germline V CDR1 and CDR2: LGHNA, YNFKEQ. The CDR3 loop spans 20 amino acids. The sample here was CD4+ or CD8+ T cells sorted from blood, taken in a trial of the OX40 agonist ivuxolimab. The TCR originated in an adult with an advanced solid tumor such as melanoma, head and neck, liver or kidney cancer. This chain joins TRBV4-2 and TRBJ1-4; D ambiguous. Here the CDR3 DNA reads TGTGCCAGCAGCCAAGATATCGACACCCTATCCCCATCAACTAATGAAAAACTGTTTTTT. This codes for CASSQDIDTLSPSTNEKLFF.